This record concerns one T cell receptor beta chain sequence. The data stem from a study of Graves' ophthalmopathy and Graves' hyperthyroidism. CDR3 regions of TCR beta were amplified from RNA transcripts. The library came from an HTBI-primed first-round RT-PCR and a second-round multiplex PCR. TCRdb reprocessed the multiplex PCR reads with MiXCR, giving one entry per CDR3 protein. The table has a few hundred thousand distinct CDR3 sequences, 15% seen once; the top ten hold 5.5% to 7%. The sequence came from a young woman with stable Graves' hyperthyroidism. The sample taken for sequencing was peripheral blood.

The CDR3 DNA reads as TGTGCCAGTAGTTCGACACCCATCCAAGAGACCCAGTACTTC. It yields the protein CASSSTPIQETQYF. V gene TRBV19 combines with J gene TRBJ2-5; D uncertain. This CDR3 comprises 14 residues. Per the germline V gene, CDR1 is LNHDA and CDR2 is SQIVND (reference sequence). Between the trimmed V and J ends, which lost 5 bases and 1 base, there was a span of 11 bases.